This TCR beta chain comes out of a study of T-cell reconstitution after alpha-beta-depleted transplantation in children (dated by TCRdb to the mid-2010s). Looking at the study overall: Using TCR repertoire profiling, the study followed T-cell immune reconstitution in a quantitative way in children after TCRalphabeta/CD19-depleted allogeneic hematopoietic cell transplantation.

Library preparation used PCR. The instrument was an Illumina HiSeq 2500. Molecular barcoding was employed in the preparation of TCR libraries, with unique molecular identifiers being used to normalize TCRbeta repertoire quantification. TCRdb reprocessing: public reads trimmed at Q25 with fastp, clones called with MiXCR, in-frame beta chains kept. Every distinct CDR3 protein forms one entry, paired with its most common genes and DNA. Counted in this sample were approximately 800,000 distinct CDR3 sequences; around 15% of them appeared once. Approximately 5% of the sample is held by the ten biggest clonotypes. The investigation overall reported the following: The apparently early alphabetaT-cell count recovery about two months after transplant was reportedly dependent on only several hundred rapidly expanded clones derived from non-depleted graft cells. Over the following months the frequencies of hyperexpanded clones went down, and after one year T-cell counts and TCRbeta diversity were mostly credited to newly produced T cells. In some patients, the high TCRbeta diversity seen at day 60 was put down to recipient T cells and intrathymic progenitors that had survived conditioning.

This clonotype was counted many times. What antigen it recognizes has not been identified. No base qualities exist here, and no much larger clone lies one base off it. V is trimmed back by 4 bases and J by 3 bases, and the junction contains 7 bases that no gene match accounts for. From its cysteine to its phenylalanine, the CDR3 spans 15 amino acids. Here the CDR3 DNA is all that survives: 45 bases in frame from base 1. CDR1 is given as LGHDT and CDR2 as YNNKEL, both from the germline V gene (reference sequence). This sample's treatment or condition label indicates: allogeneic hematopoietic cell transplantation with graft depleted of TCRalphabeta T cells and CD19 B cells. The transplant recipients were children given TCRalphabeta/CD19-depleted allogeneic hematopoietic cell grafts.

The chain is made from TRBV3-1 and TRBJ1-1, and 8 junctional nucleotides match TRBD1. This receptor was identified in a male patient between 5 and 17 years old who had a stem cell transplant for acute lymphoblastic leukemia, so the T cells may come from the graft donor. Material: PBMCs, mostly from graft donor cells, obtained 360 days after TCRalphabeta/CD19-depleted stem cell transplant. The CDR3 corresponds to CASSLFQGADTEAFF. The DNA is TGTGCCAGCAGCCTCTTTCAGGGGGCGGACACTGAAGCTTTCTTT.